The 32 T cell receptor beta chains presented below share a single source sample, sequenced in a study of T cells in localized non-small cell lung cancer. Repertoires were generated with immunoSEQ multiplex PCR, while TCRdb's copy carries only in-frame clones and drops some. The sample includes approximately 72,000 clones, roughly 86% seen only once; the top ten take 13%. The material sequenced was peripheral blood, taken before any cancer treatment. The receptor source for this set is a female donor aged 60 or older with stage I lung adenocarcinoma.

The chain uses TRBV25-1 and TRBJ2-2, with D maybe TRBD2 (5 bases). The CDR3 runs 13 residues. Germline V gene lookup returns CDR1 MGHDK and CDR2 SYGVNS. With 6 bases removed from V and 2 bases from J, the gap between germline ends came to 7 bases. This CDR3 reads CASREGNTGELFF. The CDR3 DNA is TGTGCCAGCAGAGAGGGAAACACCGGGGAGCTGTTTTTT.

V is TRBV30 and J is TRBJ1-3, with D hard to call. Germline V gives CDR1 GTSNPN, CDR2 SVGIG (reference sequence). Trimming removed 4 bases from V and 0 bases from J, with 10 bases in between. The CDR3 extends over 14 amino acids. Here the CDR3 DNA reads TGTGCCTGGACGGTGGGGAACTCTGGAAACACCATATATTTT. As protein: CAWTVGNSGNTIYF.

The chain joins TRBV18 to TRBJ1-1; maybe TRBD1 (5 bases). In germline, CDR1 is KGHSH, CDR2 LQKENI. The CDR3 spans 13 residues. V lost 6 bases, J lost 1 base, and 9 bases lay in between. The CDR3 region is CASSQGGNTEAFF. The CDR3 bases are TGTGCCAGCTCGCAGGGTGGGAACACTGAAGCTTTCTTT.

Here the CDR3 DNA reads TGTGCCAGCACCCGGATGGGTAGCGGGAGGGCCAATGAGCAGTTCTTC. It codes for CASTRMGSGRANEQFF. The chain is built from TRBV5-4 and TRBJ2-1; 11 bases fit TRBD2. The germline V gene encodes CDR1 SGHNT and CDR2 YYREEE (reference sequence). This CDR3 is built from 16 residues. With V trimmed by 6 bases and J by 6 bases, 11 bases remained unmatched.

This chain connects TRBV9 to TRBJ2-7; TRBD1 agrees at 7 bases. J lost 3 bases, V lost 2 bases, and 5 bases had no gene match. The CDR3 has 14 residues. From germline, CDR1 is SGDLS and CDR2 YYNGEE. The CDR3 DNA reads TGTGCCAGCAGCGTCGGACAGGAAAACTACGAGCAGTACTTC. Its protein product is CASSVGQENYEQYF.

About this clone itself: This CDR3 is also generated by other DNA sequences in the sample. The chain has TRBV5-4 and TRBJ2-7; no reliable D call. The CDR3 is 12 amino acids. The V end lost 4 bases, the J end lost 2 bases, and 7 bases lay between the germline ends. Germline CDR1 reads SGHNT; CDR2 reads YYREEE (reference sequence). Here the CDR3 reads CASSLGTYEQYF. The CDR3 DNA reads as TGTGCCAGCAGCCTGGGGACCTACGAGCAGTACTTC.

This clone appeared a single time. This sequence joins TRBV27 and TRBJ1-5; D possibly corresponds to TRBD1 (6 bases). CDR1 is MNHEY, CDR2 SMNVEV, per germline (reference sequence). The CDR3 totals 15 residues. V was shortened by 0 bases and J by 4 bases, with 10 bases between the two germline ends. CDR3 DNA: TGTGCCAGCAGTTTATCCCAGGGGCGAAATCAGCCCCAGCATTTT. This encodes CASSLSQGRNQPQHF.

V is TRBV5-1 and J is TRBJ1-4; D not certain. The V gene's germline CDR1 is SGHRS and CDR2 YFSETQ. The CDR3 is 16 residues long. Trimming took off 0 bases at V and 0 bases at J, with 9 bases between the two ends. CDR3 amino acids: CASSLEGSTTNEKLFF. CDR3 nucleotides: TGCGCCAGCAGCTTGGAGGGCAGTACAACTAATGAAAAACTGTTTTTT.

The CDR3 bases are TGTGCCAGCAGTTCCCGGGCCATGAACACTGAAGCTTTCTTT. Its translation: CASSSRAMNTEAFF. The genes are TRBV6-1 and TRBJ1-1, with D hard to call. Germline lookup yields CDR1 MNHNS and CDR2 SASEGT. V dropped 5 bases and J dropped 0 bases, with 10 bases sitting between them. The CDR3 loop spans 14 amino acids.

This clone has just a few counts. In nucleotides, the CDR3 is TGTGCCAGCAGCTCCAGGGGGGACATGAACACTGAAGCTTTCTTT. Residues: CASSSRGDMNTEAFF. J is TRBJ1-1 and V is TRBV2; 7 bases line up with TRBD1. Germline CDR1 reads SNHLY; CDR2 reads FYNNEI. The CDR3 has 15 amino acids. Unmatched junction bases numbered 7, after V lost 6 bases and J lost 0 bases.

This clone was counted a single time. The V call is TRBV5-1, the J call TRBJ1-2; D is uncertain. V was shortened by 0 bases and J by 3 bases, with 6 bases between the two germline ends. Germline V CDR1 and CDR2: SGHRS, YFSETQ. CDR3 length: 13 residues. The chain's CDR3 is CASSLGSDYGYTF. Written as DNA, the CDR3 is TGCGCCAGCAGCTTGGGTTCTGACTATGGCTACACCTTC.

This clone was seen just once. The gene calls are TRBV5-4 and TRBJ2-2, with 10 bases matching TRBD2. This CDR3 has 16 amino acids. The V and J ends lost 4 bases and 7 bases, in that order; junction bases with no gene match: 10. The germline gives CDR1 SGHNT, CDR2 YYREEE (reference sequence). This CDR3 is CASSQQRGGRSGELFF. CDR3 sequence (DNA): TGTGCCAGCAGCCAACAGCGGGGGGGCCGGAGCGGGGAGCTGTTTTTT.

The V gene is TRBV5-4, the J gene TRBJ1-2; the D is unclear. V lost 6 bases and J lost 1, with 10 bases in between. The CDR3 totals 13 residues. The germline V gene has CDR1 SGHNT and CDR2 YYREEE (reference sequence). CDR3 nucleotide sequence: TGTGCCAGCACCTGGACGGGTAACTATGGCTACACCTTC. This encodes CASTWTGNYGYTF.

The V call is TRBV10-2, the J call TRBJ1-1, with TRBD1 matching over 12 bases. This CDR3 has 14 amino acids. The V and J ends lost 6 bases and 10 bases, in that order; junction bases with no gene match: 9. Germline V gene sequence: CDR1 WSHSY, CDR2 SAAADI. The CDR3 DNA is TGCGCCAGCAGCTCAGGGGGACAGGGGGCCCTAGCTTTCTTT. It specifies CASSSGGQGALAFF.

As regards this clone: This CDR3 is also generated by other DNA sequences in the sample. V is TRBV5-1 and J is TRBJ1-2, with TRBD1 matching 9 bases. This CDR3 contains 14 residues. Germline V lookup: CDR1 SGHRS, CDR2 YFSETQ. V gave up 3 bases and J gave up 4 bases; unmatched junction bases: 4. The CDR3 sequence is CASSSSTGGYGYTF. In DNA form, the CDR3 reads TGCGCCAGCAGCTCCTCGACAGGGGGCTATGGCTACACCTTC.

This clone was seen a handful of times. The genes are TRBV18 and TRBJ1-2; TRBD1 agrees at 9 bases. Germline values: CDR1 KGHSH, CDR2 LQKENI. This CDR3 is 14 amino acids long. V gave up 4 bases and J gave up 5 bases; unmatched junction bases: 5. The CDR3 DNA follows: TGTGCCAGCTCACGGACAGGGGAGAGGTATGGCTACACCTTC. Protein sequence: CASSRTGERYGYTF.

The J gene is TRBJ2-7, the V gene TRBV5-6, with D tentatively TRBD1 or TRBD2 (5 bases each). CDR1 and CDR2 (germline): SGHDT, YYEEEE. This CDR3 has 15 residues. Trimming shortened V by 2 bases and J by 1 base, and 13 bases separated the two germline ends. The CDR3 bases are TGTGCCAGCAGCTTTCTCGGGACGGATTCCTACGAGCAGTACTTC. It specifies CASSFLGTDSYEQYF.

V and J are TRBV18 and TRBJ2-7; TRBD2 agrees at 12 bases. The CDR3 has 17 amino acids. V shed 0 bases, J shed 0 bases, and the junction held 3 bases outside the gene matches. Germline V gene lookup returns CDR1 KGHSH and CDR2 LQKENI. CDR3: CASSPPGLAGPSYEQYF. The CDR3 DNA follows: TGTGCCAGCTCACCACCGGGACTAGCGGGTCCCTCCTACGAGCAGTACTTC. The full variable domain, with the rest looked up from reference TRBV18 and TRBJ2-7, is NAGVMQNPRHLVRRRGQEARLRCSPMKGHSHVYWYRQLPEEGLKFMVYLQKENIIDESGMPKERFSAEFPKEGPSILRIQQVVRGDSAAYFCASSPPGLAGPSYEQYFGPGTRLTVT.

This chain joins TRBV6-5 and TRBJ1-2; TRBD1 is a possible D gene (6 bases). The ends were cut back, 6 bases at V and 4 bases at J, with 12 bases in the middle. The CDR3 is 13 residues long. Germline lookup yields CDR1 MNHEY and CDR2 SVGAGI. This CDR3 reads CASSLGAPYGYTF. CDR3 sequence (DNA): TGTGCCAGCAGCTTGGGGGCGCCCTATGGCTACACCTTC.

This chain joins TRBV21-1 and TRBJ2-7; TRBD2, the D gene given by the table, was not confirmed from the DNA. TRBV21-1 is reported as a pseudogene. CDR3 length equals 16 residues. CDR3 in DNA: TGTGCCAGCAGCACCCAGGGTGGCGGGAGTGGGGACGAGCAGTACTTC. As protein: CASSTQGGGSGDEQYF.

The chain couples TRBV6-6 to TRBJ2-1; the D gene is possibly TRBD2 (6 bases). This CDR3 is built from 14 residues. Trimming left V 6 bases short and J 3 bases short, with 12 bases between. CDR1 and CDR2 (germline): MNHNY, SVGAGI (reference sequence). Here the CDR3 DNA reads TGTGCCAGCAGCCGGGACTTCCGCTACAATGAGCAGTTCTTC. Its protein product is CASSRDFRYNEQFF.

The chain is built from TRBV9 and TRBJ1-1; no reliable D call. CDR1 SGDLS and CDR2 YYNGEE come from the germline V gene. The V and J ends lost 4 bases and 3 bases respectively, with 16 bases between them. This CDR3 spans 15 amino acids. The CDR3 sequence is CASSPQLGRDTEAFF. CDR3 coding DNA: TGTGCCAGCAGCCCTCAGCTGGGGAGGGACACTGAAGCTTTCTTT.

This clone was observed a single time. V and J are TRBV9 and TRBJ1-2; a possible D gene is TRBD1 (5 bases). CDR1 is SGDLS and CDR2 is YYNGEE in the germline V gene. Trimming shortened V by 3 bases and J by 3 bases, and 15 bases separated the two germline ends. The CDR3 length is 15 residues. The CDR3 region is CASSAGKWDYYGYTF. The CDR3 DNA reads as TGTGCCAGCAGCGCCGGGAAGTGGGACTACTATGGCTACACCTTC.

This clone was found once. The V and J genes are TRBV2 and TRBJ2-1, with D tentatively TRBD2 (5 bases). The CDR3 contains 13 residues. The ends were cut back, 6 bases at V and 5 bases at J, with 11 bases in the middle. The germline V gene encodes CDR1 SNHLY and CDR2 FYNNEI. The CDR3 reads CASSLLGNNEQFF. In nucleotides, the CDR3 is TGTGCCAGCAGCTTACTAGGGAACAATGAGCAGTTCTTC.

This clone was seen a handful of times. The V and J genes are TRBV4-2 and TRBJ2-5; tentatively, D is TRBD1 (7 bases). CDR3 length equals 14 residues. Trimming stripped 4 bases from V and 5 bases from J, with 14 bases between. The germline gives CDR1 LGHNA, CDR2 YNFKEQ. The CDR3 region is CASSLRRGQETQYF. The CDR3 DNA follows: TGTGCCAGCAGCCTCAGGAGGGGGCAGGAGACCCAGTACTTC.

Only one count was recorded for this clone. The rearrangement links TRBV7-6 to TRBJ1-5, with D tentatively TRBD1 (6 bases). The ends were cut back, 0 bases at V and 6 bases at J, with 24 bases in the middle. Germline CDR1 is SGHVS and CDR2 is FNYEAQ. The CDR3 is 19 amino acids. The CDR3 here is CASSLAHRRGGGVGQPQHF. DNA for the CDR3: TGTGCCAGCAGCTTAGCGCATAGAAGAGGGGGAGGTGTAGGTCAGCCCCAGCATTTT.

The genes are TRBV9 and TRBJ2-5; the D gene is possibly TRBD2 (5 bases). V was trimmed by 0 bases and J by 5 bases, leaving 14 bases between them. The germline gives CDR1 SGDLS, CDR2 YYNGEE. This CDR3 has 15 amino acids. For the CDR3, the DNA is TGTGCCAGCAGCGTAGGTCTGGCGGGTCGGGAGACCCAGTACTTC. Its translation: CASSVGLAGRETQYF.

This clone was recorded a few times. V and J are TRBV20-1 and TRBJ1-1, with D hard to call. V lost 4 bases, J lost 13 bases, and 13 bases lay in between. This CDR3 has 10 amino acids. The germline V gene has CDR1 DFQATT and CDR2 SNEGSKA (reference sequence). The CDR3, as DNA: TGCAGTGCTACTCGTACGAAGCTTTTCTTT. Translating gives CSATRTKLFF.

The chain couples TRBV9 to TRBJ1-5; 7 bases are a match to TRBD1. There are 15 residues in the CDR3. CDR1 is SGDLS, CDR2 YYNGEE, per germline. J gave up 3 bases and V 3 bases, and 6 bases lay outside the gene matches. CDR3 bases: TGTGCCAGCAGCGCACTACAGGGGTCCAATCAGCCCCAGCATTTT. It yields the protein CASSALQGSNQPQHF.

Points on this clone: At one end the junction does not follow the germline gene, possibly because of a read error. The chain employs TRBV18 and TRBJ1-6; D might be TRBD1 (6 bases). Germline assignment: CDR1 KGHSH and CDR2 LQKENI. This CDR3 is built from 14 residues. CDR3 residues: CASSPDRSNTPLHF. CDR3 bases: TGTGCCAGCTCACCAGACAGGAGTAATACACCCCTCCACTTT.

This clone showed up just a few times. The genes are TRBV9 and TRBJ2-5; the match to TRBD1 covers 9 bases. V trimming: 4 bases; J trimming: 4 bases; junction bases outside the gene matches: 11. The CDR3 has 16 residues. The germline CDR1 and CDR2 sequences are SGDLS and YYNGEE. CDR3 sequence: CASSISGQGFAETQYF. The DNA of the CDR3 is TGTGCCAGCAGCATTTCGGGACAGGGCTTTGCAGAGACCCAGTACTTC.

CDR3 region: CASSEWGGVVPEKLFF. CDR3 DNA: TGTGCCAGCAGTGAATGGGGGGGGGTAGTACCTGAAAAACTGTTTTTT. The genes are TRBV25-1 and TRBJ1-4; tentatively, D is TRBD1 (5 bases). The CDR3 has 16 amino acids. With 1 base removed from V and 7 bases from J, the gap between germline ends came to 16 bases. Germline V gene data show CDR1 as MGHDK and CDR2 as SYGVNS.